Below are 8 T cell receptor beta chains sequenced from a single sample in a study of shared clonotypes between healthy human individuals. TCRdb's table, derived via immunoSEQ multiplex PCR, lists solely in-frame clones and lacks some. The profile shows 800,000 to 950,000 clones, 96% of them singletons. CD45RO-negative, CCR7-positively selected cells formed the naive CD8 fraction, excluding terminally differentiated effector memory CD45RA+ cells. The sample was naive CD8+ T cells sorted from blood. These receptors all stem from a man in his thirties or forties in good health.

V is TRBV2 and J is TRBJ2-1; D remains unclear. V lost 5 bases and J 4 bases, leaving 12 bases between the germline ends. Germline CDR1 reads SNHLY; CDR2 reads FYNNEI. The CDR3 sequence is 14 residues long. For the CDR3, the DNA is TGTGCCAGCAGTTTCGAGACGGATTACAATGAGCAGTTCTTC. It yields the protein CASSFETDYNEQFF.

V usage is TRBV4-1 and J usage is TRBJ2-7; 10 bases fit TRBD2. The V and J ends lost 1 base and 4 bases, in that order; junction bases with no gene match: 4. The CDR3 runs to 15 residues. CDR1 is MGHRA and CDR2 is YSYEKL in the germline V gene. CDR3 region: CASSQVSGRGYEQYF. The DNA of the CDR3 is TGCGCCAGCAGCCAAGTAAGCGGGAGGGGATACGAGCAGTACTTC.

The V and J genes are TRBV7-6 and TRBJ2-1; TRBD2 aligns across 10 bases. Losses at the gene ends were 1 base for V and 6 bases for J; bases not matched to a gene: 3. The CDR3 covers 15 residues. Germline V gene sequence: CDR1 SGHVS, CDR2 FNYEAQ. Here the CDR3 DNA reads TGTGCCAGCAGCTTAGAGGGACTAGCGAGCAATGAGCAGTTCTTC. Protein: CASSLEGLASNEQFF.

Written as DNA, the CDR3 is TGTGCCAGCAGAAAGACTCCGGCACTAGCGCTCGAAGATACGCAGTATTTT. Residues: CASRKTPALALEDTQYF. The gene calls are TRBV28 and TRBJ2-3; 7 bases are a match to TRBD2. The V gene's germline CDR1 is MDHEN and CDR2 SYDVKM. CDR3 size: 17 residues. V lost 6 bases and J lost 5; bases outside the gene matches: 17.

The V call is TRBV6-6, the J call TRBJ2-7; 9 bases map to TRBD2. CDR3 length equals 14 residues. CDR1 and CDR2 from the germline V gene are MNHNY and SVGAGI (reference sequence). After removal of 7 bases from V and 0 bases from J, the junction contained 4 bases not matched to a gene. The CDR3 DNA follows: TGTGCCAGCAACCTAGCGGGGAGCTCCTACGAGCAGTACTTC. It yields the protein CASNLAGSSYEQYF.

The CDR3 here is CASSPLAGGPFDEQFF. The CDR3 DNA reads as TGTGCCAGCAGTCCCCTAGCGGGAGGGCCTTTCGATGAGCAGTTCTTC. The rearrangement uses TRBV6-6 and TRBJ2-1; 12 bases are shared with TRBD2. The CDR3 extends over 16 amino acids. Germline CDR1 is MNHNY and CDR2 is SVGAGI (reference sequence). Trimming took 5 bases from V and 8 from J; bases not matched to a gene: 10.

The V and J genes are TRBV11-2 and TRBJ2-1; 11 nucleotides match TRBD2. With 1 base clipped from V and 5 bases from J, the junction kept 7 bases outside the gene matches. Per germline, CDR1 SGHAT and CDR2 FQNNGV. CDR3 length equals 17 residues. In DNA, the CDR3 is TGTGCCAGCAGCTTAGGGACTAGCGGGTACGCGGACAATGAGCAGTTCTTC. This codes for CASSLGTSGYADNEQFF.

As DNA, the CDR3 is TGTGCCAGCAGCTTATCGCGGGAGGGCCACAGCTCCTACGAGCAGTACTTC. Translating gives CASSLSREGHSSYEQYF. This chain uses TRBV7-8 with TRBJ2-7; 9 bases are shared with TRBD2. Germline V gene lookup returns CDR1 SGHVS and CDR2 FQNEAQ. The ends lost 2 bases at V and 0 bases at J; junction bases unmatched: 8. The CDR3 contains 17 residues.